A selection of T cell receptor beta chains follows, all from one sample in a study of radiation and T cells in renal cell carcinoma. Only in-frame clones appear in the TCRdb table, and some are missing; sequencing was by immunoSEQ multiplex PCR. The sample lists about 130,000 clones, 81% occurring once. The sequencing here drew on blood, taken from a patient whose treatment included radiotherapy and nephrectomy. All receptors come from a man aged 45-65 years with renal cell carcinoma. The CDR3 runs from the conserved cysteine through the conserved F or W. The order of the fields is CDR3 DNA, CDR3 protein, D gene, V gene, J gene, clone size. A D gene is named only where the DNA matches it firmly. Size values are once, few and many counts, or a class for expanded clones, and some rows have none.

CDR3nt: TGTGCCAGCAGCTTTGGGACAGGGAATGAAAAACTGTTTTTT; CDR3aa: CASSFGTGNEKLFF; d_gene: TRBD1; v_gene: TRBV7-9; j_gene: TRBJ1-4; abundance: NA
CDR3nt: TGTGCCAGCAGCTCCCAGGGGATATATGGCTACACCTTC; CDR3aa: CASSSQGIYGYTF; d_gene: NA; v_gene: TRBV7-3; j_gene: TRBJ1-2; abundance: NA
CDR3nt: TGCGCCAGCAGCGGAACAGGGATCTCTGGAAACACCATATATTTT; CDR3aa: CASSGTGISGNTIYF; d_gene: NA; v_gene: TRBV5-1; j_gene: TRBJ1-3; abundance: NA
CDR3nt: TGTGCCAGCAGCCGGGACACCACCGGGGAGGGCTACACCTTC; CDR3aa: CASSRDTTGEGYTF; d_gene: NA; v_gene: TRBV28; j_gene: TRBJ1-2; abundance: NA
CDR3nt: TGTGCCAGCACCGAGGACACGGCGCTTGAGACCCAGTACTTC; CDR3aa: CASTEDTALETQYF; d_gene: NA; v_gene: TRBV6-5; j_gene: TRBJ2-5; abundance: NA
CDR3nt: TGTGCCAGCAGCTTGGCGGGCAGGGGGTTTGTTCAGCCCCAGCATTTT; CDR3aa: CASSLAGRGFVQPQHF; d_gene: TRBD1; v_gene: TRBV5-6; j_gene: TRBJ1-5; abundance: NA
CDR3nt: TGCGCCAGCAGCTGGGCCCAGGGGGGCTACGAGCAGTACTTC; CDR3aa: CASSWAQGGYEQYF; d_gene: NA; v_gene: TRBV5-1; j_gene: TRBJ2-7; abundance: NA
CDR3nt: TGTGCCAGCAGTGTCGGAGGCTATAGCTTCTCCGACACTGAAGCTTTCTTT; CDR3aa: CASSVGGYSFSDTEAFF; d_gene: NA; v_gene: TRBV6-1; j_gene: TRBJ1-1; abundance: NA
CDR3nt: TGCGCCAGCAGCCAAGAGGTTCGGGCAAACGCCGGGGAGCTGTTTTTT; CDR3aa: CASSQEVRANAGELFF; d_gene: NA; v_gene: TRBV4-1; j_gene: TRBJ2-2; abundance: NA
CDR3nt: TGTGCCAGTAGTATTTTGGGCTATGGCTACACCTTC; CDR3aa: CASSILGYGYTF; d_gene: NA; v_gene: TRBV19; j_gene: TRBJ1-2; abundance: NA
CDR3nt: TGTGCCAGCAGCGTAATCGGACAGGAACAGCCCCAGCATTTT; CDR3aa: CASSVIGQEQPQHF; d_gene: TRBD1; v_gene: TRBV7-2; j_gene: TRBJ1-5; abundance: NA
CDR3nt: TGTGCCTGGAGTGTACTAGGAGAGACCCAGTACTTC; CDR3aa: CAWSVLGETQYF; d_gene: NA; v_gene: TRBV30; j_gene: TRBJ2-5; abundance: NA
CDR3nt: TGTGCCAGCAGCGCCCCGGACAGTTACGAGCAGTACTTC; CDR3aa: CASSAPDSYEQYF; d_gene: NA; v_gene: TRBV21-1; j_gene: TRBJ2-7; abundance: once
CDR3nt: TGTGCCAGCAGCACCCCGTCGTCCGAGTACTTC; CDR3aa: CASSTPSSEYF; d_gene: NA; v_gene: TRBV21-1; j_gene: TRBJ2-7; abundance: once
CDR3nt: TGTGCCAGCATAGGAGTATATAGCAATCAGCCCCAGCATTTT; CDR3aa: CASIGVYSNQPQHF; d_gene: NA; v_gene: TRBV6-1; j_gene: TRBJ1-5; abundance: NA
CDR3nt: TGCGCCAGCAGCTTGGCCCCGCCGAACACCGGGGAGCTGTTTTTT; CDR3aa: CASSLAPPNTGELFF; d_gene: NA; v_gene: TRBV5-1; j_gene: TRBJ2-2; abundance: NA
CDR3nt: TGTGCCAGCAGTCCTACTAGGGATGAGCAGTTCTTC; CDR3aa: CASSPTRDEQFF; d_gene: NA; v_gene: TRBV2; j_gene: TRBJ2-1; abundance: NA
CDR3nt: TGTGCCAGCAGTTACTCGGGGGGGGTAGCTTTCTTT; CDR3aa: CASSYSGGVAFF; d_gene: NA; v_gene: TRBV6-5; j_gene: TRBJ1-1; abundance: many
CDR3nt: TGTGCCAGCAGCTTAGCCTCCTTTCGGGACGCTTACCCCTACGAGCAGTACTTC; CDR3aa: CASSLASFRDAYPYEQYF; d_gene: NA; v_gene: TRBV7-2; j_gene: TRBJ2-7; abundance: NA
CDR3nt: TGTGCCATCAGTGAGTCACTAGCGGAAAACAATGAGCAGTTCTTC; CDR3aa: CAISESLAENNEQFF; d_gene: TRBD2; v_gene: TRBV10-3; j_gene: TRBJ2-1; abundance: NA
CDR3nt: TGTGCCTGGAGTAAGGAGGGCAGTTACTATGGCTACACCTTC; CDR3aa: CAWSKEGSYYGYTF; d_gene: NA; v_gene: TRBV30; j_gene: TRBJ1-2; abundance: NA
CDR3nt: TGTGCCAGCAGTGATCAGGGACTAGAGGGAGAGACCCAGTACTTC; CDR3aa: CASSDQGLEGETQYF; d_gene: TRBD2; v_gene: TRBV2; j_gene: TRBJ2-5; abundance: NA
CDR3nt: TGTGCTAGTGGTTTGGCCCCACTAGCGGACGTTCCCTACGAGCAGTACTTC; CDR3aa: CASGLAPLADVPYEQYF; d_gene: TRBD2; v_gene: TRBV12-5; j_gene: TRBJ2-7; abundance: NA
CDR3nt: TGCAGCGTCGCCGGACTAGCGGTTAACGTCTACGAGCAGTACTTC; CDR3aa: CSVAGLAVNVYEQYF; d_gene: TRBD2; v_gene: TRBV29-1; j_gene: TRBJ2-7; abundance: NA
CDR3nt: TGTGCCAGCAGTCTCTGGGACAGCTATGGCTACACCTTC; CDR3aa: CASSLWDSYGYTF; d_gene: TRBD1; v_gene: TRBV6-6; j_gene: TRBJ1-2; abundance: NA
CDR3nt: TGTGCCAGCTCACCGGGCGGGGAGCAGTACTTC; CDR3aa: CASSPGGEQYF; d_gene: NA; v_gene: TRBV18; j_gene: TRBJ2-7; abundance: NA
CDR3nt: TGCGCCAGCAGCTTGATCACAGGCGAGATGGGGGAGCAGTACTTC; CDR3aa: CASSLITGEMGEQYF; d_gene: NA; v_gene: TRBV5-1; j_gene: TRBJ2-7; abundance: NA
CDR3nt: TGTGCCAGCAGCTACAGGGATGTTGGAAACACCATATATTTT; CDR3aa: CASSYRDVGNTIYF; d_gene: NA; v_gene: TRBV11-2; j_gene: TRBJ1-3; abundance: NA
CDR3nt: TGCGCCAGCAGCCAAGATCGGGATAGCGGGGGGACCGGGGAGCTGTTTTTT; CDR3aa: CASSQDRDSGGTGELFF; d_gene: TRBD2; v_gene: TRBV4-1; j_gene: TRBJ2-2; abundance: NA
CDR3nt: TGTGCCAGCAGTTCCGGGACAGGGGGCGATGGCTACACCTTC; CDR3aa: CASSSGTGGDGYTF; d_gene: TRBD1; v_gene: TRBV28; j_gene: TRBJ1-2; abundance: NA
CDR3nt: TGCGCCAGCAGCTTGGCTAGGGGTGGAGAGACCCAGTACTTC; CDR3aa: CASSLARGGETQYF; d_gene: NA; v_gene: TRBV5-1; j_gene: TRBJ2-5; abundance: NA
CDR3nt: TGTGCCAGCAGCTTGGGCGGGACGGATGAAGCTTTCTTT; CDR3aa: CASSLGGTDEAFF; d_gene: NA; v_gene: TRBV5-8; j_gene: TRBJ1-1; abundance: NA
CDR3nt: TGTGCCAGCAGTTACGAGCGGCGGGGACGCGAGCAGTACTTC; CDR3aa: CASSYERRGREQYF; d_gene: NA; v_gene: TRBV6-5; j_gene: TRBJ2-7; abundance: NA
CDR3nt: TGTGCCAGCTCACCCCCCCAAGTGTTTTACACCATATATTTT; CDR3aa: CASSPPQVFYTIYF; d_gene: NA; v_gene: TRBV18; j_gene: TRBJ1-3; abundance: NA
CDR3nt: TGTGCCAGCAGCTTAGCCGCAGCAGAGAATACGCAGTATTTT; CDR3aa: CASSLAAAENTQYF; d_gene: NA; v_gene: TRBV7-9; j_gene: TRBJ2-3; abundance: NA
CDR3nt: TGTGCCAGCAGTTTTATGGGAGGGCCTTCCTACGAGCAGTACTTC; CDR3aa: CASSFMGGPSYEQYF; d_gene: TRBD2; v_gene: TRBV27; j_gene: TRBJ2-7; abundance: NA
CDR3nt: TGCGCCAGCGCAGATTTTGTAGGCAATGAGCAGTTCTTC; CDR3aa: CASADFVGNEQFF; d_gene: NA; v_gene: TRBV5-1; j_gene: TRBJ2-1; abundance: NA
CDR3nt: TGTGCCAGCAGAGACGGGACAACTAATGAAAAACTGTTTTTT; CDR3aa: CASRDGTTNEKLFF; d_gene: NA; v_gene: TRBV6-5; j_gene: TRBJ1-4; abundance: NA
CDR3nt: TGTGCCAGCAGCATACTAGCGTACAATGAGCAGTTCTTC; CDR3aa: CASSILAYNEQFF; d_gene: TRBD2; v_gene: TRBV2; j_gene: TRBJ2-1; abundance: NA
CDR3nt: TGTGCCCGCAAGGCGGGGTTGTACGAGCAGTACTTC; CDR3aa: CARKAGLYEQYF; d_gene: NA; v_gene: TRBV30; j_gene: TRBJ2-7; abundance: few
CDR3nt: TGTGCCAGCAGCCCGACACCGGGACAGGGGGTCGGCACAGATACGCAGTATTTT; CDR3aa: CASSPTPGQGVGTDTQYF; d_gene: TRBD1; v_gene: TRBV7-9; j_gene: TRBJ2-3; abundance: NA
CDR3nt: TGTGCCAGCAGTTTTAGGCGCAATCAGCCCCAGCATTTT; CDR3aa: CASSFRRNQPQHF; d_gene: NA; v_gene: TRBV27; j_gene: TRBJ1-5; abundance: NA
CDR3nt: TGTGCCAGCAGTAACCTTTGGGAGCAGTTCTTC; CDR3aa: CASSNLWEQFF; d_gene: NA; v_gene: TRBV6-5; j_gene: TRBJ2-1; abundance: NA
CDR3nt: TGTGCCAGCAGCCAGCTAGGCACCGAGCTGTTTTTT; CDR3aa: CASSQLGTELFF; d_gene: NA; v_gene: TRBV7-9; j_gene: TRBJ2-2; abundance: few
CDR3nt: TGTGCCAGCAGCTTGTCTCCGGACTACTCTGGAAACACCATATATTTT; CDR3aa: CASSLSPDYSGNTIYF; d_gene: NA; v_gene: TRBV7-9; j_gene: TRBJ1-3; abundance: NA
CDR3nt: TGCGCCAGCAGCTTGAAACTAGCGGGAGACGATGAGCAGTTCTTC; CDR3aa: CASSLKLAGDDEQFF; d_gene: TRBD2; v_gene: TRBV5-1; j_gene: TRBJ2-1; abundance: NA
CDR3nt: TGTGCCAGCAGCTCCGCTAGCGGGAGGTACGAGCAGTACTTC; CDR3aa: CASSSASGRYEQYF; d_gene: TRBD2; v_gene: TRBV7-9; j_gene: TRBJ2-7; abundance: NA
CDR3nt: TGTGCCAGCAGTTTGAGGGACGAGCAGTACTTC; CDR3aa: CASSLRDEQYF; d_gene: NA; v_gene: TRBV28; j_gene: TRBJ2-7; abundance: NA